The clone carrying this TCR beta chain was seen repeatedly, ten times or more. Its antigen is as yet unknown. There were TCR beta CDR3 regions amplified from RNA transcripts. A first-round RT-PCR of the TCR CDR3 used the HTBI primer set. TCRdb passed the multiplex PCR reads through MiXCR, listing each CDR3 protein once. This table holds 560,000 or so distinct CDR3 sequences, about 20% found once. This record belongs to a study of T cells in Graves' hyperthyroidism and ophthalmopathy. Study-wide findings and caveats: Also found in blood were most expanded thyroid clonotypes above 0.001.

Trimming took 0 bases from V and 1 from J, leaving 9 bases between them. This CDR3 spans 15 amino acids. CDR1 is SGHTA and CDR2 is FQGTGA in the germline V gene. The chain is built from TRBV7-3 and TRBJ1-1, with a weak D call TRBD1 (6 bases). This clonotype was obtained from a man aged 35-49 years with Graves' ophthalmopathy. The material sequenced was blood. CDR3 DNA: TGTGCCAGCAGCTTAACAGCGACAGGGAACACTGAAGCTTTCTTT. Amino acid sequence: CASSLTATGNTEAFF. Full variable domain (missing parts from reference TRBV7-3 and TRBJ1-1): GAGVSQTPSNKVTEKGKYVELRCDPISGHTALYWYRQSLGQGPEFLIYFQGTGAADDSGLPNDRFFAVRPEGSVSTLKIQRTERGDSAVYLCASSLTATGNTEAFFGQGTRLTVV.